These 14 T cell receptor beta chains originate from one sample sequenced in a study of cytomegalovirus exposure and HLA in healthy donors. The PCR contained 60 Vbeta and 13 Jbeta primers. Assay: immunoSEQ multiplex PCR; the TCRdb copy retains only in-frame clones and omits some. Of 90,000 to 150,000 clones listed, more than 60% are singletons. The sequenced sample was PBMCs. Source of these receptors: a woman aged 40 to 50 in good health and CMV-seronegative.

This clone has only one observation. V usage is TRBV28 and J usage is TRBJ1-5; 8 bases match TRBD1. The CDR3 has 15 residues. J lost 3 bases, V lost 7 bases, and 8 bases had no gene match. CDR1 MDHEN and CDR2 SYDVKM come from the germline V gene. This CDR3 reads CASTSGTGNNQPQHF. The CDR3 DNA follows: TGTGCCAGCACCAGCGGGACAGGAAACAATCAGCCCCAGCATTTT.

This chain uses TRBV6-6 with TRBJ1-1; TRBD1 agrees at 11 bases. The CDR3 extends over 16 amino acids. The germline gives CDR1 MNHNY, CDR2 SVGAGI (reference sequence). V was pared by 5 bases and J by 4 bases, with 9 bases of the junction left unmatched. The CDR3 loop reads CASSNPGQGDGTEAFF. The CDR3 DNA is TGTGCCAGCAGTAACCCGGGACAGGGGGACGGCACTGAAGCTTTCTTT.

V is TRBV7-9 and J is TRBJ2-1; D gene unclear. Germline CDR1 reads SEHNR; CDR2 reads FQNEAQ (reference sequence). The CDR3 is 16 amino acids. V gave up 4 bases and J gave up 6 bases, with 19 bases separating them. CDR3 sequence reads: CASSSPVPPRSNEQFF. The CDR3 nucleotides read TGTGCCAGCAGCTCACCGGTGCCGCCACGAAGCAATGAGCAGTTCTTC.

V and J are TRBV4-1 and TRBJ2-2; tentative D call: TRBD2 (6 bases). This CDR3 is 13 amino acids long. The germline V gene has CDR1 MGHRA and CDR2 YSYEKL. The V and J ends lost 4 bases and 6 bases respectively, with 9 bases between them. The CDR3: CASSLSGAGELFF. CDR3 in DNA: TGCGCCAGCAGCCTCTCGGGGGCCGGGGAGCTGTTTTTT.

The chain links TRBV12-5 to TRBJ1-3; unclear D gene. In germline, CDR1 is LGHNT, CDR2 FRNRAP. Trimming took 5 bases from V and 4 from J, leaving 6 bases between them. This CDR3 spans 12 amino acids. CDR3 sequence: CASGLEGNTIYF. In nucleotides, the CDR3 is TGTGCTAGTGGTCTAGAGGGAAACACCATATATTTT.

The chain employs TRBV11-2 and TRBJ1-6, with a possible D match to TRBD1 (5 bases). Trimming removed 5 bases from V and 7 bases from J, with 24 bases in between. This CDR3 comprises 18 residues. Looked up from germline, CDR1 is SGHAT and CDR2 is FQNNGV. CDR3 bases: TGTGCCAGCAGCCCATGGGGCGGTGGTGCAGGGTACAATTCACCCCTCCACTTT. Amino acid sequence: CASSPWGGGAGYNSPLHF.

The chain links TRBV6-6 to TRBJ2-2; maybe TRBD1 (5 bases). Germline CDR1 MNHNY, CDR2 SVGAGI (reference sequence). The CDR3 has 14 residues. Trimming stripped 7 bases from V and 0 bases from J, with 9 bases between. CDR3 sequence reads: CASNVGPNTGELFF. Written as DNA, the CDR3 is TGTGCCAGCAACGTGGGGCCGAACACCGGGGAGCTGTTTTTT.

This chain connects TRBV7-2 to TRBJ1-3; no firm D call. V was trimmed by 5 bases and J by 2 bases, leaving 7 bases between them. This CDR3 contains 13 residues. Germline assignment: CDR1 SGHTA and CDR2 FQGNSA. CDR3 nucleotides: TGTGCCAGCAGCCCGGGAACTGGAAACACCATATATTTT. This gives the protein CASSPGTGNTIYF.

CDR3 in amino acids: CATGLADDEQFF. The CDR3 nucleotides read TGTGCCACCGGACTAGCGGACGATGAGCAGTTCTTC. This chain joins TRBV10-3 and TRBJ2-1; 10 bases map to TRBD2. This CDR3 is built from 12 residues. Germline V gives CDR1 ENHRY, CDR2 SYGVKD. The V gene end was trimmed by 10 bases and the J gene end by 8 bases; junction bases not matched to a gene: 5.

The rearrangement uses TRBV7-2 and TRBJ2-5, with 10 bases matching TRBD1. The CDR3 sequence is 14 residues long. Germline V gene data show CDR1 as SGHTA and CDR2 as FQGNSA. J was trimmed by 5 bases and V by 3 bases; bases with no gene match: 3. The CDR3: CASSLTGGIETQYF. The CDR3 bases are TGTGCCAGCAGCTTGACAGGGGGCATTGAGACCCAGTACTTC.

The gene calls are TRBV7-2 and TRBJ2-7, with TRBD1 as a possible D gene (6 bases). Germline values: CDR1 SGHTA, CDR2 FQGNSA. V lost 1 base and J lost 6, with 16 bases in between. CDR3 size: 15 residues. The CDR3 loop is CASSLERDIASEQYF. In DNA, the CDR3 is TGTGCCAGCAGCTTAGAGAGGGACATTGCCTCCGAGCAGTACTTC.

The chain couples TRBV18 to TRBJ2-1; 10 bases align to TRBD2. Germline lookup yields CDR1 KGHSH and CDR2 LQKENI. Trimming took 1 base from V and 0 from J; bases not matched to a gene: 6. The CDR3 length is 18 residues. This CDR3 is CASSPRGSGGYSYNEQFF. The CDR3 bases are TGTGCCAGCTCACCACGTGGTAGCGGGGGGTACTCCTACAATGAGCAGTTCTTC.

This chain joins TRBV19 and TRBJ1-4; 9 bases map to TRBD1. Germline V gene sequence: CDR1 LNHDA, CDR2 SQIVND (reference sequence). The trim removed 0 bases at V and 6 bases at J, leaving 2 bases unmatched. The CDR3 totals 15 residues. CDR3 region: CASSIDTGGDEKLFF. DNA for the CDR3: TGTGCCAGTAGTATAGACACAGGGGGCGATGAAAAACTGTTTTTT.

The chain links TRBV6-1 to TRBJ1-2, with D uncertain. The germline V gene encodes CDR1 MNHNS and CDR2 SASEGT. Trimming took off 5 bases at V and 3 bases at J, with 13 bases between the two ends. This CDR3 has 14 amino acids. Written as DNA, the CDR3 is TGTGCCAGCAGTCCGTGGGAGGGAGACTATGGCTACACCTTC. Residues: CASSPWEGDYGYTF.